Sequencing of this TCR beta chain was carried out in a study of T-cell memory formation after mild COVID-19. Study as a whole: Largely donor-specific TCR clusters were found.

Using constant-segment primers, 5'RACE produced TCR alpha and TCR beta cDNA libraries carrying sample barcodes and UMIs. Each CDR3 protein is one row after TCRdb ran MiXCR on the 5' RACE reads. This repertoire shows about 560,000 distinct CDR3 sequences, approximately 15% found once; its top ten account for just over 8%. This CDR3 has 12 residues. The V gene end was trimmed by 4 bases and the J gene end by 8 bases; junction bases not matched to a gene: 1. Concerning this clonotype: As yet, its antigen is unknown.

Overall study findings and caveats: Clonal second-wave expansions that peaked on day 37 had unconfirmed SARS-CoV-2 specificity. Whereas later expanders leaned CD4+, clones contracting day 15 to 85 showed a balanced CD4/CD8 makeup.

Sample: PBMCs or a T cell subset sorted from them (not recorded which). This chain uses TRBV12-3 or TRBV12-4 with TRBJ1-4; 7 bases are shared with TRBD1. The sequence was obtained from an adult woman who had mild COVID-19 (a few samples of this study predate the infection). Cell type and time point are not known. The CDR3 DNA reads TGTGCCAGCAGTTCGGACAGGGAAAAACTGTTTTTT. It translates to CASSSDREKLFF.